This paragraph covers one T cell receptor (beta chain) sequence. This record belongs to a study of shared clonotypes between healthy human individuals. Study in general: Three CD4 naive, three CD4 memory, two CD8 naive and one CD8 memory plate were used per donor.

The data were produced by immunoSEQ multiplex PCR, yet TCRdb's version contains in-frame clones alone and is incomplete. The sample carries about 2 million clones, roughly 94% recorded once. The sample consisted of naive CD4+ T cells sorted from blood. Subset denoted: CD45RA+ positively selected. This clonotype was sampled from a young man in good health.

CDR3 DNA: TGCGCCAGCAGCCAAGAATGGCTGACCTCAAAGACCCAGTACTTC. Its translation: CASSQEWLTSKTQYF. The chain combines TRBV4-3 with TRBJ2-5; D is uncertain. This CDR3 region has 15 residues. CDR1 is LGHNA, CDR2 YSLEER, per germline. The V end was cut by 0 bases, the J end by 6 bases, with 14 bases between.